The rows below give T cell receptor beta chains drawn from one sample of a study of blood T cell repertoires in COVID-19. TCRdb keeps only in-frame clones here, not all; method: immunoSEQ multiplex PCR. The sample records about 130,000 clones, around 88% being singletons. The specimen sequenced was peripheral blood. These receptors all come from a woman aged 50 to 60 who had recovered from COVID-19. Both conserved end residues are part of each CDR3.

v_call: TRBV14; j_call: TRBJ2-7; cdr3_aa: CASSPSGVYEQYF
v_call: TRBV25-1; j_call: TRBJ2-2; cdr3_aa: CASSRQGAGELFF
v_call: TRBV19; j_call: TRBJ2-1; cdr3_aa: CATSQAGRSNEQFF
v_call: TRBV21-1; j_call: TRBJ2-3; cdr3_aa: CASSNTRFTDTQYF
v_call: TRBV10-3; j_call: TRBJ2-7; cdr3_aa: CAIGTSGRQDSEQYF
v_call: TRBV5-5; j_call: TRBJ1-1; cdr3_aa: CASSRRTGGMNTEAFF
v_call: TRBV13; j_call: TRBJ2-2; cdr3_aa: CASSPEDRTGELFF
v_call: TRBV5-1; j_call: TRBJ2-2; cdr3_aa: CASSLASLDTGELFF
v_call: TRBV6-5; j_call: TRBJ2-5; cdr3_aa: CASSYAGKYQETQYF
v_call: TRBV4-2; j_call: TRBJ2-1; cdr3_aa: CASSQDQAGTYNEQFF
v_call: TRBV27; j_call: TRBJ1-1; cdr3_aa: CASSPSQGRGEAFF
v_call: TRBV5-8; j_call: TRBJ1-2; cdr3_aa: CASSLVTGGNYGYTF
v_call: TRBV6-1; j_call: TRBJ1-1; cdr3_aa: CASREPGQGRTEAFF
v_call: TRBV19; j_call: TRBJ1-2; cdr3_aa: CASSPGQRDGYTF
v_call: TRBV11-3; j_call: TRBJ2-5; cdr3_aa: CASSLETGQETQYF
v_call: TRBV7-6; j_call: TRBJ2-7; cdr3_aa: CASSLNRDEQYF
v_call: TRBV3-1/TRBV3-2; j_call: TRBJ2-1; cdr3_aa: CASSQPNRGLAYNEQFF
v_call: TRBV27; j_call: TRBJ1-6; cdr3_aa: CASRTLTGFSNSPLHF
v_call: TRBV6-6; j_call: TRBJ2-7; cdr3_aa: CASVSGSASYEQYF
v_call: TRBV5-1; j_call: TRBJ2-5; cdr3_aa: CASSGGTGGYQETQYF
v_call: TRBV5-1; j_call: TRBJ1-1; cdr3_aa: CASSLGGGGEAFF
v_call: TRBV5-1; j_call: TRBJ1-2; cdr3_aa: CASSLAQVEDGYTF
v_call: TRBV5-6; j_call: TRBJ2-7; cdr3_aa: CASSSGSQYF
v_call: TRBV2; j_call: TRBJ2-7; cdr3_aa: CASKLRSEPTYEQYF
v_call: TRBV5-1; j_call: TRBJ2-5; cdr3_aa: CASSFILAGGQETQYF
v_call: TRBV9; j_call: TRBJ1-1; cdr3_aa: CASSVLSTGATEAFF
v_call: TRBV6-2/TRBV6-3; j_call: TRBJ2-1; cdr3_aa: CASSRGLAGGGEQFF
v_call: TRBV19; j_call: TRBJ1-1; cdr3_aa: CASSIRGRVLSMNTEAFF
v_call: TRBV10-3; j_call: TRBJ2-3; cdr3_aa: CAISMTADTQYF
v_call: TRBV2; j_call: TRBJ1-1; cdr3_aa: CASSARAWGLNTEAFF
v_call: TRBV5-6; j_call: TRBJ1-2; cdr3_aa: CASSLYRVSYGYTF
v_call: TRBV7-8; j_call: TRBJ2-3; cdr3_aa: CASSYPSEGVEADTQYF
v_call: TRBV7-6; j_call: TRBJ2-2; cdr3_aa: CASSLVDRGYAGELFF
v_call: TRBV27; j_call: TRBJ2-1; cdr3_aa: CASSFTRVRGEQFF
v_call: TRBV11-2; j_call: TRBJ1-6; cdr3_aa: CASSPQGANSPLHF
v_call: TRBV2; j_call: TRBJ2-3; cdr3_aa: CASSVDTNTDTQYF
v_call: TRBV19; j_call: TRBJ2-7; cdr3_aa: CASPDRGLSYLSYEQYF